This TCR beta chain stems from a study of T cells after yellow fever vaccination. Study context: Each low-cell-number fraction was prepared by means of SMART-Seq v4 Ultra Low Input.

This clonotype appeared many times. V was clipped by 3 bases and J by 1 base, with 7 bases between them. The CDR3 has 15 residues. Study-level results: Vaccine-responding clonotypes were almost all undetectable in sorted memory subsets on day 0. After the booster, approximately 95% of CD4 and about nine tenths of CD8 primary-response clones were re-detected.

MiXCR, run by TCRdb on the 5' RACE reads, gives a single entry per CDR3 protein. The sample has tens of thousands of distinct CDR3 sequences; 4.5% to 7% are singletons. Sequences were derived from PBMCs, either bulk or a sorted T-cell subset (CD4+, CD8+, memory, or dextramer-sorted; not recorded which), sampled 15 days after the yellow fever booster vaccination. The rearrangement joins TRBV12-3 or TRBV12-4 to TRBJ2-6, with a weak D call TRBD2 (5 bases). The clonotype was recovered from a man younger than 45 who received the YFV17D yellow fever vaccine. CDR3 nucleotides: TGTGCCAGCAGTTTGAGGGCTTCTGGGGCCAACGTCCTGACTTTC. Residues: CASSLRASGANVLTF.